This T cell receptor (beta chain) was sequenced for a study of cytomegalovirus exposure and HLA in healthy donors. Study-level results: Investigators reported more than 150 TCR beta chains as tied to cytomegalovirus. For cytomegalovirus status, the classifier reportedly gave diagnoses with high specificity and sensitivity. When a later analysis was performed, an Asian-associated ancestry cluster reportedly had fewer N-insertions than the 666-donor mean. Later analysis demonstrated an association between a missense DCLRE1C variant and TCR beta V- and J-gene trimming.

Concerning this clone itself: Antigen: not known.

The primer mix had 60 Vbeta and 13 Jbeta primers. TCRdb keeps only in-frame clones here, not all; method: immunoSEQ multiplex PCR. The repertoire includes approximately 160,000 clones, 65% to 80% of them detected once, and about 2.9% sits in the top ten. There are 15 residues in the CDR3. Trimming removed 5 bases from V and 2 bases from J; junction bases left unmatched: 6. Germline-derived CDR1 and CDR2 are SGHNT and YENEEA. The TCR was taken from a woman between 45 and 60 years old in good health and CMV-seropositive. The material sequenced was PBMCs. The rearrangement joins TRBV11-3 to TRBJ2-3; TRBD1 aligns across 8 bases. The CDR3 nucleotides read TGTGCCAGCAGCATCCGGACAGGGATCACAGATACGCAGTATTTT. Translation gives CASSIRTGITDTQYF.